This T cell receptor beta chain was retrieved from a study of blood T cells in healthy people across ages. Points from the study as a whole: The unsorted PBMCs prevented any conclusive comparison of naive versus antigen-experienced cells. More naive CD4+ cells and higher diversity were found in long-lived than in aged donors. Researchers judged that diversity estimates from one million T cells fell short of true values.

Through a sample-barcoded 5' primer and a J-beta primer mix, a second PCR was run for roughly 7 to 11 cycles. Each cDNA molecule was tagged by a template-switch adaptor that had 12 random nucleotides. TCRdb re-called the 5' RACE reads with MiXCR, one entry per CDR3 protein. The sample gives some 900,000 distinct CDR3 sequences, around 26% of which show up once; roughly a sixth is in the top ten. The table lists this clonotype with many counts. Its target is not known. Germline-derived CDR1 and CDR2 are MNHEY and SVGEGT. Losses at the gene ends were 5 bases for V and 1 base for J; bases not matched to a gene: 5. The CDR3 contains 16 residues.

V gene TRBV6-2 or TRBV6-3 combines with J gene TRBJ2-1; 10 bases map to TRBD2. Input material: blood. This clonotype was sampled from a woman older than 75 in good health. The CDR3 DNA reads TGTGCCAGCAGTCTCCTAGCGGGGGCTTCCTACAATGAGCAGTTCTTC. It specifies CASSLLAGASYNEQFF.